This passage covers 10 T cell receptor beta chains from one sample sequenced in a study of T cell repertoires in cytomegalovirus infection. TCRdb called the reads again in MiXCR, with one record for every CDR3 protein. Here the sample spans about 830,000 distinct CDR3 sequences, 30% to 35% being singletons. These receptors are not linked to any known antigen. Sequencing used cultured CD8+ T cells from PBMCs, obtained from culture after CMV antigen stimulation. Receptors originate from a human donor in good health (CMV status not recorded). Some clones in this sample may be carry-over from other donors' samples.

The V and J genes are TRBV6-6 and TRBJ2-7; 7 nucleotides align to TRBD1. After removal of 0 bases from V and 3 bases from J, the junction contained 14 bases not matched to a gene. The germline gives CDR1 MNHNY, CDR2 SVGAGI (reference sequence). The CDR3 is made up of 18 amino acids. The CDR3 here is CASSYSTSMGQLLYEQYV. In DNA form, the CDR3 reads TGTGCCAGCAGTTACTCGACCTCAATGGGACAGCTACTCTACGAGCAGTACGTC.

The chain recombines TRBV4-2 with TRBJ2-5, with a weak D call TRBD1 (6 bases). Germline V gene data show CDR1 as LGHNA and CDR2 as YNFKEQ. Trimming pared 0 bases from V and 2 bases from J, leaving 13 bases between. The CDR3 length is 16 residues. The CDR3 reads CASSQEGGGVQETQYF. The CDR3 nucleotides are TGTGCCAGCAGCCAAGAAGGTGGGGGCGTTCAAGAGACCCAGTACTTC.

The sample holds a few counts of this clonotype. V is TRBV10-3 and J is TRBJ1-1; D is uncertain. Germline V gene lookup returns CDR1 ENHRY and CDR2 SYGVKD. This CDR3 region has 15 residues. V lost 6 bases and J 4 bases, leaving 18 bases between the germline ends. The CDR3 DNA reads TGTGCCATCAGAACTCTTGGACCCGGCGGCACTGAAGCTTTCTTT. This encodes CAIRTLGPGGTEAFF.

V gene TRBV7-6 combines with J gene TRBJ2-7; TRBD2 matches at 15 bases. Germline CDR1 reads SGHVS; CDR2 reads FNYEAQ. The length of the CDR3 is 15 residues. The V and J ends lost 3 bases and 5 bases, in that order; junction bases with no gene match: 2. The CDR3: CASSLGTSGGHEQYF. The CDR3 DNA is TGTGCCAGCAGCTTGGGGACTAGCGGGGGGCACGAGCAGTACTTC. Drawing the rest from reference TRBV7-6 and TRBJ2-7, the complete variable domain is GAGVSQSPRYKVTKRGQDVALRCDPISGHVSLYWYRQALGQGPEFLTYFNYEAQQDKSGLPNDRFSAERPEGSISTLTIQRTEQRDSAMYRCASSLGTSGGHEQYFGPGTRLTVT.

This clonotype was seen ten or more times. V is TRBV7-2 and J is TRBJ2-3; TRBD2 aligns across 8 bases. This CDR3 has 17 residues. Looked up from germline, CDR1 is SGHTA and CDR2 is FQGNSA. V gave up 2 bases and J gave up 5 bases; unmatched junction bases: 12. CDR3 in DNA: TGTGCCAGCAGCTTAAGACCGGCGGGGGGAGCGTTAGATACGCAGTATTTT. Translating it yields CASSLRPAGGALDTQYF.

This clonotype was recorded at least ten times. The gene calls are TRBV12-3 or TRBV12-4 and TRBJ1-1, with TRBD1 identical over 7 bases. The CDR3 extends over 20 amino acids. The V segment lost 6 bases and the J segment 4 bases; nucleotides outside the gene matches: 26. The CDR3 DNA follows: TGTGCCAGCAGACCCCTTGTCTACCGGGACAGCTTCGCAAAGAGCACTGAAGCTTTCTTT. Amino acids: CASRPLVYRDSFAKSTEAFF.

The V gene is TRBV24-1, the J gene TRBJ2-5; TRBD1 matches 8 bases. The CDR3 is made up of 14 amino acids. The V and J ends lost 1 base and 4 bases, in that order; junction bases with no gene match: 1. Germline-derived CDR1 and CDR2 are KGHDR and SFDVKD. CDR3 sequence reads: CATSDFTGGETQYF. CDR3 DNA: TGTGCCACCAGTGATTTCACAGGGGGAGAGACCCAGTACTTC.

Comments on this clonotype: A read error may explain this, as a much larger clone is one base away. The gene calls are TRBV10-2 and TRBJ1-6; TRBD1 matches at 7 bases. Per germline, CDR1 WSHSY and CDR2 SAAADI. This CDR3 comprises 15 residues. The CDR3 region is CTSSRDSLGRSPLHF. As DNA, the CDR3 is TGCACCAGCAGCCGGGACAGCTTGGGTCGGTCACCCCTCCACTTT.

This clonotype was picked up a small number of times. V usage is TRBV19 and J usage is TRBJ2-1, with D uncertain. The length of the CDR3 is 13 residues. V lost 3 bases to trimming and J lost 9 bases, with 12 bases between them. Looked up from germline, CDR1 is LNHDA and CDR2 is SQIVND (reference sequence). This CDR3 is CASSIREGLEQFF. The CDR3 nucleotides are TGTGCCAGTAGTATTAGAGAAGGGCTTGAGCAGTTCTTC. Using reference TRBV19 and TRBJ2-1 for the parts outside the CDR3, the full variable domain is DGGITQSPKYLFRKEGQNVTLSCEQNLNHDAMYWYRQDPGQGLRLIYYSQIVNDFQKGDIAEGYSVSREKKESFPLTVTSAQKNPTAFYLCASSIREGLEQFFGPGTRLTVL.

The table lists this clonotype with a few counts. This sequence joins TRBV6-5 and TRBJ2-5, with 9 positions matching TRBD1. V lost 2 bases and J lost 3; bases outside the gene matches: 13. CDR3 length equals 18 residues. CDR1 is MNHEY, CDR2 SVGAGI, per germline. This chain's CDR3 is CASSYERTGAIGEETQYF. CDR3 nucleotide sequence: TGTGCCAGCAGTTACGAGAGGACAGGGGCGATAGGAGAAGAGACCCAGTACTTC.